This T cell receptor beta chain was obtained from a study of blood T cells in healthy people across ages. The study, taken as a whole, reports: Estimates of diversity drawn from one million T cells were considered underestimates.

The length of the CDR3 is 13 residues. The V segment lost 0 bases and the J segment 15 bases; nucleotides outside the gene matches: 6. Germline assignment: CDR1 MNHNS and CDR2 SASEGT. A second PCR, run for about 6 to 11 cycles, used a sample-barcoded 5' primer plus a J-beta primer mix. Each cDNA molecule was tagged by a template-switch adaptor that had 12 random nucleotides. MiXCR was run by TCRdb on the 5' RACE reads, yielding one entry per CDR3 protein. The sample includes approximately 800,000 distinct CDR3 sequences, around 25% of them seen just once. Regarding this clonotype: What it binds is unknown.

This same sample was also part of a study on T cells of mothers and their children.

The specimen was blood. The origin of this receptor is a boy between 5 and 17 years old in good health. The chain uses TRBV6-1 and TRBJ1-5, with 9 nucleotides matching TRBD1. CDR3 amino acids: CASSEAHGQGPHF. CDR3 bases: TGTGCCAGCAGTGAAGCCCACGGACAGGGGCCGCATTTT.